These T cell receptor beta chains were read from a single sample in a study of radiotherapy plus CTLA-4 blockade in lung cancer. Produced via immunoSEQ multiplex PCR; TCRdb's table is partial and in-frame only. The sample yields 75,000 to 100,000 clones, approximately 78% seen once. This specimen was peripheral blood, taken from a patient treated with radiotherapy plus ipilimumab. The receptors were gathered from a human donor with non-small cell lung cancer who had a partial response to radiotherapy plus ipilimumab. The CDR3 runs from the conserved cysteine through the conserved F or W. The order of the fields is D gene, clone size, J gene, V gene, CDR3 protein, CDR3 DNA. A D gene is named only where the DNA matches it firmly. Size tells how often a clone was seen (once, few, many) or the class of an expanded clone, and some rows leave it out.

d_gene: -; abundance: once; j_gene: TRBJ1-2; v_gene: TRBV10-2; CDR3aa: CASSESRHANYGYTF; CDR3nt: TGCGCCAGCAGTGAGTCGAGACACGCTAACTATGGCTACACCTTC
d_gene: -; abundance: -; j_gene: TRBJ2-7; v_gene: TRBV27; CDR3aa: CASSLQRPPLWEQYF; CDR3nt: TGTGCCAGCAGTTTACAGAGGCCTCCTCTCTGGGAGCAGTACTTC
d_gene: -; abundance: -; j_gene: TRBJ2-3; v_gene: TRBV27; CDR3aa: CASSYPHSVTQYF; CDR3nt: TGTGCCAGCAGTTACCCGCATAGCGTGACGCAGTATTTT
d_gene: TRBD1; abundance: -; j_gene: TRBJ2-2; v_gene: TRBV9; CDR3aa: CASSAGQGGSPGELFF; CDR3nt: TGTGCCAGCAGCGCGGGACAGGGGGGTTCTCCCGGGGAGCTGTTTTTT
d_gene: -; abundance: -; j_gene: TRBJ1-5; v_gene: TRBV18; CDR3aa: CASSPDSVGSNQPQHF; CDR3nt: TGTGCCAGCTCACCAGACTCCGTCGGGAGCAATCAGCCCCAGCATTTT
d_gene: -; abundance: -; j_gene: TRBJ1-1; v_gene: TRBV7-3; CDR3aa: CASSTRGGAEAFF; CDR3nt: TGTGCCAGCAGCACCCGAGGGGGGGCTGAAGCTTTCTTT
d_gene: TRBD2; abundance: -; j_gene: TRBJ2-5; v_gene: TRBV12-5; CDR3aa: CASGPGGAQTQYF; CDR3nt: TGTGCTAGTGGTCCGGGAGGGGCTCAGACCCAGTACTTC
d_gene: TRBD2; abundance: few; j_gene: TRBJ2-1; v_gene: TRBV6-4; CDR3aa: CASRSSGGNEQFF; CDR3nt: TGTGCCAGCAGATCTAGCGGGGGGAATGAGCAGTTCTTC
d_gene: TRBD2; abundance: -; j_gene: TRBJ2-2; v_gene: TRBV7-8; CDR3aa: CASSLGTSGALNTGELFF; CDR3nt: TGTGCCAGCAGCCTAGGGACTAGCGGAGCCCTGAACACCGGGGAGCTGTTTTTT
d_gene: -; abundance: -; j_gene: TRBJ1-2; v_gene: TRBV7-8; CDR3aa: CASSLGQDYGYTF; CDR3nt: TGTGCCAGCAGCTTAGGGCAGGACTATGGCTACACCTTC
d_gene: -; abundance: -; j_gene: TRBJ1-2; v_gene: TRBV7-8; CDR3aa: CASSLGQIYGYTF; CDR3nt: TGTGCCAGCAGCTTAGGGCAGATCTATGGCTACACCTTC
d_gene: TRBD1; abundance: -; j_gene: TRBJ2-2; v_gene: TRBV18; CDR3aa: CASSTGTGNTGELFF; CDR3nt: TGTGCCAGCTCAACGGGGACAGGGAACACCGGGGAGCTGTTTTTT
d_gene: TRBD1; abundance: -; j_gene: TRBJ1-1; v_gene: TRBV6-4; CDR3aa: CASSPSGQVDTEAFF; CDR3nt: TGTGCCAGCAGCCCGTCGGGACAGGTGGACACTGAAGCTTTCTTT
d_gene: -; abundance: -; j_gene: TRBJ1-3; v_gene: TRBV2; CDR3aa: CASSAQGGGNTIYF; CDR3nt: TGTGCCAGCAGCGCCCAGGGTGGTGGAAACACCATATATTTT
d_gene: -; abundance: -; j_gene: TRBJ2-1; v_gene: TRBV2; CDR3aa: CASSLAALSSYNEQFF; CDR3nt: TGTGCCAGCAGTTTGGCGGCCCTGAGCTCCTACAATGAGCAGTTCTTC
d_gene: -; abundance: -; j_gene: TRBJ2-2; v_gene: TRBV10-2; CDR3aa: CASILGTNTGELFF; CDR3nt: TGCGCCAGCATTCTCGGGACAAATACCGGGGAGCTGTTTTTT
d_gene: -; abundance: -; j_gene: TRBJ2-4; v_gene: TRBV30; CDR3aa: CAWSVLRTGFAKNIQYF; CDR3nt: TGTGCCTGGAGTGTACTGCGTACAGGGTTTGCCAAAAACATTCAGTACTTC
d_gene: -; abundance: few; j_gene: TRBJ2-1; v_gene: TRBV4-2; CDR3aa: CASSQELEGNNEQFF; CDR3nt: TGTGCCAGCAGCCAAGAACTAGAGGGTAACAATGAGCAGTTCTTC
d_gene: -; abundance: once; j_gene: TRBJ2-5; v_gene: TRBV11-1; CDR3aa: CASSPGFETQYF; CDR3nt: TGTGCCAGCAGTCCAGGGTTCGAGACCCAGTACTTC
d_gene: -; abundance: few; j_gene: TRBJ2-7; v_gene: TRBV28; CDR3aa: CASSYRQRSSYEQYF; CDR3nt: TGTGCCAGCAGCTACCGACAGAGAAGCTCCTACGAGCAGTACTTC
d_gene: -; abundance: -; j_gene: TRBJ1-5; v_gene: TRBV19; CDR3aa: CASSIDQGVGQPQHF; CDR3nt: TGTGCCAGTAGTATAGATCAAGGAGTCGGTCAGCCCCAGCATTTT
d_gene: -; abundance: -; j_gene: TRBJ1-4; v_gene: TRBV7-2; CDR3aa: CASSLAGSAGENEKLFF; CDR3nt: TGTGCCAGCAGCTTAGCGGGTTCGGCAGGTGAAAATGAAAAACTGTTTTTT
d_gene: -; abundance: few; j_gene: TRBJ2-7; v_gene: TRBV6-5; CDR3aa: CASSSRLSNEQYF; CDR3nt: TGTGCCAGCAGTTCCAGGCTCTCCAACGAGCAGTACTTC
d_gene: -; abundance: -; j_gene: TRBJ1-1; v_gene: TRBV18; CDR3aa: CASSPQQGTMNTEAFF; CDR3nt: TGTGCCAGCTCACCACAGCAGGGAACTATGAACACTGAAGCTTTCTTT
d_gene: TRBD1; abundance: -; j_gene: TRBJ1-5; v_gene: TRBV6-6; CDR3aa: CASSPGTAFRGQPQHF; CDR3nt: TGTGCCAGCAGTCCCGGGACAGCTTTCCGGGGTCAGCCCCAGCATTTT
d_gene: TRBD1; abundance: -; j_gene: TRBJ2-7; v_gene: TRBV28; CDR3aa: CASSSPARTGGCEQYF; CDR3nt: TGTGCCAGCAGTTCACCGGCGAGGACAGGGGGTTGCGAGCAGTACTTC
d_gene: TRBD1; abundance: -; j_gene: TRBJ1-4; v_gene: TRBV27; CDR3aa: CASSHTGVTNEKLFF; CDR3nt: TGTGCCAGCAGTCATACAGGGGTGACTAATGAAAAACTGTTTTTT
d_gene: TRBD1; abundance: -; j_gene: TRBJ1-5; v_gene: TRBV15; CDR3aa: CATSREAGQFNQPQHF; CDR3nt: TGTGCCACCAGCAGGGAGGCGGGACAGTTCAATCAGCCCCAGCATTTT
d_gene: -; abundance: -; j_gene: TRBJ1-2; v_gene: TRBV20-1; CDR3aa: CSATRGYGYTF; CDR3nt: TGCAGTGCTACCAGGGGCTATGGCTACACCTTC
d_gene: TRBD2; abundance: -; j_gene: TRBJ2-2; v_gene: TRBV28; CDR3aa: CASSAPARTSGTNTGELFF; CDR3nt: TGTGCCAGCAGTGCCCCGGCGAGGACTAGCGGAACGAACACCGGGGAGCTGTTTTTT
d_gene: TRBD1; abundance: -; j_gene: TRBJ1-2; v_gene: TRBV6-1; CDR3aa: CASSGRTGSGYTF; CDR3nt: TGTGCCAGCAGTGGGAGGACAGGGAGCGGCTACACCTTC
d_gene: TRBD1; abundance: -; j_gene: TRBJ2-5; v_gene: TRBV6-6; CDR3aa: CASSYRDSEETQYF; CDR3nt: TGTGCCAGCAGTTACCGGGACAGTGAAGAGACCCAGTACTTC
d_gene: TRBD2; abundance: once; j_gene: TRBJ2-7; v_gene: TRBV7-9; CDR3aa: CASSWTSGYEQYF; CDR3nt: TGTGCCAGCAGTTGGACTAGCGGCTACGAGCAGTACTTC
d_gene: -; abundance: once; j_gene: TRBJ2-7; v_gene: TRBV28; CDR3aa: CASSLPAVYEQYF; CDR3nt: TGTGCCAGCAGTTTACCAGCGGTCTACGAGCAGTACTTC
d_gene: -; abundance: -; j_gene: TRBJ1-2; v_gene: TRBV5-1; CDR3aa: CASSLQGDYGYTF; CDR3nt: TGCGCCAGCAGCTTACAAGGAGACTATGGCTACACCTTC
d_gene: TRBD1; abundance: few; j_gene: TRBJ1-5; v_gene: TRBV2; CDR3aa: CASRATGVNQPQHF; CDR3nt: TGTGCCAGCAGGGCGACAGGGGTCAATCAGCCCCAGCATTTT
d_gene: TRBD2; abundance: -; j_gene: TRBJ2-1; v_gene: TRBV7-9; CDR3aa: CASSLAGGTYNEQFF; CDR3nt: TGTGCCAGCAGCTTAGCGGGAGGGACCTACAATGAGCAGTTCTTC
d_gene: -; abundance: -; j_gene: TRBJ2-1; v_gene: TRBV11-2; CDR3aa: CASSLGLEVVNEQFF; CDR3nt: TGTGCCAGCAGCTTAGGACTAGAGGTTGTAAATGAGCAGTTCTTC
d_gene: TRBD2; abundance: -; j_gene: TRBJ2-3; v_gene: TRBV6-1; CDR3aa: CASNPSGSTDTQYF; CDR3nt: TGTGCCAGCAACCCTAGCGGGAGCACAGATACGCAGTATTTT
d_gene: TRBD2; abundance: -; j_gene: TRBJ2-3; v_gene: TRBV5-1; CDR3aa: CASSSRSGRGTDTQYF; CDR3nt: TGCGCCAGCAGCTCGCGTAGCGGGAGGGGCACAGATACGCAGTATTTT
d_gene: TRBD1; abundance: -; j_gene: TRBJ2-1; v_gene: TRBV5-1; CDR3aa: CASSSQDRGRYNEQFF; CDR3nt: TGCGCCAGCAGCTCTCAGGACAGGGGGCGTTACAATGAGCAGTTCTTC